These 5 T cell receptor beta chains share one sample of origin, sequenced in a study of identical twins. TCRdb processed the 5' RACE reads anew with MiXCR; each CDR3 protein has one entry. The table has around 530,000 distinct CDR3 sequences, about 15% seen once; the top ten hold about 0.47%. These same records also appear under a second study, on yellow fever vaccine responses in identical twins.

Sequencing used CD4+ T cells sorted from blood. The receptors originated from a woman between 18 and 30 years old in good health.

This chain uses TRBV3-1 with TRBJ2-2, with 9 nucleotides matching TRBD2. This CDR3 has 16 amino acids. CDR1 and CDR2 (germline): LGHDT, YNNKEL (reference sequence). The V segment lost 3 bases and the J segment 4 bases; nucleotides outside the gene matches: 6. The CDR3 DNA reads as TGTGCCAGCAGCCAGCTGGCGGGGGGGTTCACCGGGGAGCTGTTTTTT. It specifies CASSQLAGGFTGELFF.

The chain uses TRBV20-1 and TRBJ2-1, with D perhaps matching TRBD2 (7 bases). The CDR3 is made up of 13 amino acids. Germline V gene sequence: CDR1 DFQATT, CDR2 SNEGSKA (reference sequence). The V gene lost 6 bases and the J gene lost 7 bases, with 16 bases spanning the gap. CDR3 sequence: CSAHGGGANEQFF. The CDR3 DNA follows: TGCAGTGCCCATGGGGGGGGGGCGAATGAGCAGTTCTTC.

The chain uses TRBV6-2 or TRBV6-3 and TRBJ2-4; D possibly uses TRBD1 or TRBD2 (5 bases each). This CDR3 contains 18 residues. The V gene's germline CDR1 is MNHEY and CDR2 SVGEGT. Trimming left V 2 bases short and J 3 bases short, with 20 bases between. The CDR3 sequence: CASSYGVVREGDKNIQYF. CDR3 coding DNA: TGTGCCAGCAGTTACGGTGTTGTCCGGGAAGGGGACAAAAACATTCAGTACTTC.

V gene TRBV12-3 or TRBV12-4 combines with J gene TRBJ1-6; perhaps TRBD1 as D (5 bases). There are 16 residues in the CDR3. V was trimmed by 4 bases and J by 6 bases, leaving 16 bases between them. The CDR3 bases are TGTGCCAGCAGTTCAGGGAGACTGGGAGTTAATTCACCCCTCCACTTT. The encoded protein is CASSSGRLGVNSPLHF.

This clonotype was detected ten times or more. The chain has TRBV9 and TRBJ2-1; D gene uncertain. This CDR3 is 14 amino acids long. Between the trimmed V and J ends, which lost 1 base and 0 bases, there was a span of 5 bases. Looked up from germline, CDR1 is SGDLS and CDR2 is YYNGEE. The CDR3 spells CASSVNPSYNEQFF. CDR3 DNA sequence: TGTGCCAGCAGCGTAAACCCCTCCTACAATGAGCAGTTCTTC.